The rows below give T cell receptor beta chains drawn from one sample of a study of identical twins. TCRdb used MiXCR to reprocess the 5' RACE reads, holding one entry per CDR3 protein. The table has fewer than 500,000 distinct CDR3 sequences, about 24% seen once; the top ten hold roughly 2.8%. Separately, the same data were catalogued under a study of T cells expressing NK-cell markers.

Material for sequencing was CD4+ T cells sorted from blood. These receptor sequences come from a woman between 18 and 29 years old in good health. Both conserved end residues are trimmed from each CDR3. A D gene is named only where the DNA matches it firmly. Size values are once, few and many counts, or a class for expanded clones, and some rows have none.

j_call,clone_size,d_call,v_call,cdr3_aa
TRBJ2-3,.,TRBD1,TRBV20-1,SARGTGGTDTQY
TRBJ2-5,.,.,TRBV5-4,ASSLASNRAQETQY
TRBJ2-5,once,.,TRBV9,ASTQLGSSKETQY
TRBJ2-1,many,.,TRBV12-3/TRBV12-4,ASSPTHNNEQF
TRBJ2-2,.,.,TRBV5-1,ASRAPNTGELF
TRBJ1-2,few,.,TRBV5-6,ASSLFLQGGDYGYT
TRBJ1-3,.,.,TRBV15,ATSRVGAGNTIY
TRBJ2-3,few,.,TRBV12-3/TRBV12-4,ASIRRLTDTQY
TRBJ2-1,.,TRBD2,TRBV12-3/TRBV12-4,ASRRREDGGVEQF
TRBJ1-2,.,.,TRBV4-3,ASSHDMRDGYT
TRBJ2-3,few,.,TRBV12-5,ASGPGTRTSTDTQY
TRBJ1-2,.,.,TRBV20-1,SARKTGSNGYT
TRBJ2-1,few,.,TRBV5-4,ASSGREVNEQF
TRBJ2-7,few,.,TRBV12-3/TRBV12-4,ASSGTRRNYEQY
TRBJ2-1,few,.,TRBV7-9,ASSSLPGLLLNEQF
TRBJ1-5,.,.,TRBV12-3/TRBV12-4,ASRRAGRGNQPQH
TRBJ2-1,.,.,TRBV5-6,ASSYQTGHEQF
TRBJ2-3,.,TRBD2,TRBV7-9,ASSAVAGGTDTQY
TRBJ1-6,.,.,TRBV7-8,ASSLSGLNNSPLH
TRBJ2-2,.,.,TRBV5-1,ASSLAGSAGGELF
TRBJ2-2,few,.,TRBV7-9,ASSLWQNTGELF
TRBJ2-1,.,TRBD2,TRBV9,ASSVVGSGGAGNEQF
TRBJ2-7,few,.,TRBV6-1,ASRGTVYYEQY
TRBJ2-5,.,.,TRBV12-3/TRBV12-4,ASSYRQETQY
TRBJ1-2,.,.,TRBV5-1,ASSLDPDPYGYT
TRBJ2-7,.,.,TRBV11-2,ASSFGLEITYEQY
TRBJ1-3,.,.,TRBV19,ASSERNTIY
TRBJ1-1,few,.,TRBV29-1,SVEELGDAEAF
TRBJ2-3,few,TRBD2,TRBV5-1,ASSHGGSSTDTQY
TRBJ2-1,few,TRBD1,TRBV9,ASSPQPRTGMRDEQF
TRBJ1-6,.,TRBD1,TRBV12-3/TRBV12-4,ASSTAGGSPLH
TRBJ1-2,few,.,TRBV6-5,ASSYYDRPDGYT
TRBJ1-2,few,.,TRBV11-2,ASSRPEGNYGYT
TRBJ1-2,few,.,TRBV7-3,ASSQNTGHNGYT
TRBJ1-6,.,TRBD1,TRBV10-3,AIRARDRDSPLH
TRBJ2-5,.,.,TRBV7-2,ASNPERSVLETQY
TRBJ2-7,.,.,TRBV7-2,ASSSDWMPYEQY
TRBJ2-1,.,TRBD1,TRBV29-1,SADRQGINEQF
TRBJ1-2,.,.,TRBV5-1,ASSLERASYGYT
TRBJ1-5,.,.,TRBV7-2,ASSVGFFQPQH
TRBJ2-4,few,.,TRBV6-1,ASSISLGRAAKNIQY
TRBJ2-7,few,TRBD2,TRBV10-2,ASGEGGSRYEQY
TRBJ1-1,few,.,TRBV10-3,AISESKGSLGAF
TRBJ2-7,.,.,TRBV5-6,ASSFPTDSYEQY
TRBJ1-3,.,.,TRBV7-9,ASSPQVNTIY
TRBJ2-1,few,.,TRBV9,ASSVANRRAFYNEQF
TRBJ2-3,.,.,TRBV20-1,SASSRDSSTDTQY
TRBJ2-7,.,TRBD1,TRBV27,ASSFLGQGASYEQY
TRBJ2-3,few,TRBD1,TRBV5-5,ASSLPGQGAFRAQY
TRBJ2-1,.,.,TRBV6-2/TRBV6-3,ASRTRSSGRNEQF
TRBJ2-5,few,.,TRBV2,ASSFALWETQY
TRBJ2-7,.,TRBD1,TRBV10-3,AIKDRDYEQY
TRBJ2-7,.,.,TRBV14,ASSHEYRDEQY
TRBJ2-1,few,TRBD2,TRBV11-2,ASSAFSGIGTEQF
TRBJ2-7,few,TRBD2,TRBV20-1,SALTGTSGAEQY
TRBJ2-3,few,.,TRBV7-8,ASSLLAGQY
TRBJ2-3,few,.,TRBV20-1,SARDQGTLRGTDTQY
TRBJ2-5,.,.,TRBV12-3/TRBV12-4,ASSPRRTGPETQY
TRBJ1-1,many,TRBD1,TRBV29-1,SVAQDRVTEAF
TRBJ2-1,.,.,TRBV12-3/TRBV12-4,ASTPTTPYNEQF